These 28 T cell receptor beta chains were all obtained from the same sample, sequenced in a study of blood T cell repertoires in COVID-19. Profiling relied on immunoSEQ multiplex PCR, and the TCRdb table lists in-frame clones only, not all of them. Found here are under 300,000 clones, approximately 91% of them singletons; the top ten hold 2% to 2.5%. Material for sequencing was peripheral blood. These receptors came from a woman aged 40-49 years who had recovered from COVID-19.

CDR3 nucleotides: TGTGCCAGCAGCTCCCGACAGGACCCCTACGAGCAGTACTTC. Protein sequence: CASSSRQDPYEQYF. The genes are TRBV7-2 and TRBJ2-7, with D possibly matching TRBD1 (6 bases). Germline CDR1 and CDR2: SGHTA and FQGNSA. The germline V and J ends were trimmed by 4 bases and 2 bases, with 12 bases remaining between them. This CDR3 has 14 residues.

The chain links TRBV7-2 to TRBJ2-2; possible D gene TRBD1, 5 bases. This CDR3 spans 16 amino acids. The V gene's germline CDR1 is SGHTA and CDR2 FQGNSA. V gave up 5 bases and J gave up 7 bases, with 20 bases separating them. As DNA, the CDR3 is TGTGCCAGCAGCCCCCGGAGTCGTGGGGCCGGCGGGGAGCTGTTTTTT. Amino acid sequence: CASSPRSRGAGGELFF.

This chain connects TRBV11-1 to TRBJ2-4; 10 nucleotides line up with TRBD2. With V trimmed by 1 base and J by 0 bases, 0 bases remained unmatched. The germline V gene encodes CDR1 SGHAT and CDR2 FQDESV (reference sequence). CDR3 length equals 16 residues. Here the CDR3 reads CASSLGTSGAKNIQYF. The DNA for the CDR3 is TGTGCCAGCAGCTTAGGGACTAGCGGAGCCAAAAACATTCAGTACTTC.

J is TRBJ2-7 and V is TRBV4-2; D unresolved. Per the germline V gene, CDR1 is LGHNA and CDR2 is YNFKEQ. The CDR3 consists of 15 residues. V shed 0 bases and J shed 2 bases, with 11 bases lying between them. The CDR3 spells CASSQDPTAAYEQYF. CDR3 DNA: TGTGCCAGCAGCCAAGATCCGACTGCTGCCTACGAGCAGTACTTC.

The chain uses TRBV19 and TRBJ1-2; 9 bases agree with TRBD1. The V gene end was trimmed by 5 bases and the J gene end by 8 bases; junction bases not matched to a gene: 12. This CDR3 spans 15 amino acids. The germline V gene has CDR1 LNHDA and CDR2 SQIVND (reference sequence). CDR3: CASSLRDRVVEGYTF. Here the CDR3 DNA reads TGTGCCAGTAGTCTCCGGGACAGGGTGGTGGAAGGCTACACCTTC.

The sample holds one count of this clone. The rearrangement uses TRBV6-5 and TRBJ1-4, with TRBD1 matching 7 bases. The CDR3 has 16 amino acids. J was trimmed by 11 bases and V by 2 bases; bases with no gene match: 14. Germline CDR1 and CDR2: MNHEY and SVGAGI. The DNA for the CDR3 is TGTGCCAGCAGTTACACTGGCCGACAGGGAAGAGTGAAACTGTTTTTT. As protein: CASSYTGRQGRVKLFF.

The chain employs TRBV10-3 and TRBJ2-4; 7 nucleotides match TRBD1. The length of the CDR3 is 18 residues. From germline, CDR1 is ENHRY and CDR2 SYGVKD. V shed 1 base, J shed 0 bases, and the junction held 9 bases outside the gene matches. This CDR3 reads CAISEFGTASIAKNIQYF. The CDR3 coding sequence is TGTGCCATCAGTGAGTTTGGGACAGCCTCTATAGCCAAAAACATTCAGTACTTC.

This clone was detected once. This chain connects TRBV2 to TRBJ2-3, with TRBD2 matching 9 bases. This CDR3 spans 16 amino acids. The germline V gene has CDR1 SNHLY and CDR2 FYNNEI. The V gene end was trimmed by 2 bases and the J gene end by 2 bases; junction bases not matched to a gene: 5. The CDR3 DNA sequence: TGTGCCAGCAGTGAAAGGCTAGCGGGGATCACAGATACGCAGTATTTT. Its protein product is CASSERLAGITDTQYF. The full variable domain, with the rest looked up from reference TRBV2 and TRBJ2-3, is EPEVTQTPSHQVTQMGQEVILRCVPISNHLYFYWYRQILGQKVEFLVSFYNNEISEKSEIFDDQFSVERPDGSNFTLKIRSTKLEDSAMYFCASSERLAGITDTQYFGPGTRLTVL.

This clone has only one observation. Additional DNA sequences in this sample encode the identical CDR3. The chain recombines TRBV28 with TRBJ1-4; 7 bases are shared with TRBD1. CDR1 and CDR2 from the germline V gene are MDHEN and SYDVKM. V trimming: 4 bases; J trimming: 7 bases; junction bases outside the gene matches: 3. CDR3 length: 13 residues. The CDR3 sequence is CASSSGGSEKLFF. DNA of the CDR3: TGTGCCAGCAGTTCAGGGGGAAGTGAAAAACTGTTTTTT.

The V call is TRBV4-2, the J call TRBJ2-7; a possible D gene is TRBD1 (6 bases). The CDR3 is 18 amino acids. From germline, CDR1 is LGHNA and CDR2 YNFKEQ. V shed 1 base and J shed 3 bases, with 22 bases lying between them. The CDR3 sequence: CASSQGPARTAPSYEQYF. CDR3 sequence (DNA): TGTGCCAGCAGCCAAGGACCCGCGAGGACAGCCCCCAGCTACGAGCAGTACTTC.

The rearrangement joins TRBV18 to TRBJ1-5, with D perhaps matching TRBD1 (5 bases). V lost 5 bases and J 4 bases, leaving 12 bases between the germline ends. Germline V gene data show CDR1 as KGHSH and CDR2 as LQKENI. The CDR3 is 14 residues long. The CDR3: CASSGADTNQPQHF. CDR3 DNA: TGTGCCAGCTCAGGGGCAGACACTAATCAGCCCCAGCATTTT.

This clone showed up just once. This chain uses TRBV4-3 with TRBJ2-1, with D possibly being TRBD2 (5 bases). Trimming pared 0 bases from V and 4 bases from J, leaving 7 bases between. The CDR3 is 14 residues long. Germline V gene data show CDR1 as LGHNA and CDR2 as YSLEER. The DNA for the CDR3 is TGCGCCAGCAGCCAAGAAAGGGAGTACAATGAGCAGTTCTTC. Translation: CASSQEREYNEQFF.

CDR3 sequence (DNA): TGTGCCAGCAGTTTACGTGTAGGCAGGGGAGGGCATGGCTACACCTTC. Encoded protein: CASSLRVGRGGHGYTF. The chain recombines TRBV28 with TRBJ1-2; a weak D match, TRBD1 (6 bases). From germline, CDR1 is MDHEN and CDR2 SYDVKM. The germline V and J ends were trimmed by 2 bases and 6 bases, with 19 bases remaining between them. The CDR3 consists of 16 residues.

The genes are TRBV9 and TRBJ2-2; tentative D call: TRBD1 (6 bases). The CDR3 runs to 18 residues. The V end was cut by 3 bases, the J end by 0 bases, with 18 bases between. Germline V lookup: CDR1 SGDLS, CDR2 YYNGEE. CDR3: CASSGTGQFFANTGELFF. The CDR3 region has the DNA TGTGCCAGCAGCGGAACGGGACAATTTTTCGCGAACACCGGGGAGCTGTTTTTT.

V usage is TRBV12-3 or TRBV12-4 and J usage is TRBJ2-5; D unresolved. This CDR3 spans 13 amino acids. V lost 3 bases to trimming and J lost 1 base, with 6 bases between them. The CDR3 reads CASSFHSQETQYF. CDR3 DNA sequence: TGTGCCAGCAGTTTTCACAGCCAAGAGACCCAGTACTTC.

The chain employs TRBV18 and TRBJ2-5, with 8 bases aligning to TRBD1. V was clipped by 3 bases and J by 3 bases; unmatched bases: 3. The CDR3 is 14 amino acids. CDR1 KGHSH and CDR2 LQKENI come from the germline V gene. CDR3 amino acids: CASSPKTGEETQYF. CDR3 DNA sequence: TGTGCCAGCTCACCTAAGACAGGGGAAGAGACCCAGTACTTC.

This chain connects TRBV5-1 to TRBJ2-2; D is possibly TRBD1 (6 bases). This CDR3 contains 15 residues. Germline V lookup: CDR1 SGHRS, CDR2 YFSETQ. With 4 bases removed from V and 4 bases from J, the gap between germline ends came to 14 bases. Here the CDR3 reads CASSPQQGITGELFF. The DNA for the CDR3 is TGCGCCAGCAGCCCCCAACAGGGCATCACCGGGGAGCTGTTTTTT.

CDR3 DNA: TGCGCCAGCAGTGAGCGGGAGGCCTTCTCCTACGAGCAGTACTTC. Translation: CASSEREAFSYEQYF. The V gene is TRBV10-1, the J gene TRBJ2-7, with 7 bases identical to TRBD2. The CDR3 consists of 15 residues. Looked up from germline, CDR1 is WNHNN and CDR2 is SYGVQD (reference sequence). V was pared by 2 bases and J by 0 bases, with 4 bases of the junction left unmatched.

This clone was detected once. V gene TRBV5-3 combines with J gene TRBJ2-2; TRBD2 matches 15 bases. TRBV5-3 counts as an open reading frame of uncertain function. Losses at the gene ends were 4 bases for V and 3 bases for J; bases not matched to a gene: 16. The CDR3 sequence is 21 residues long. CDR3 coding DNA: TGTGCCAGAAGCCTTGGGACAGCCTGGACTAGCGGGGGGGTTGACACCGGGGAGCTGTTTTTT. Translating it yields CARSLGTAWTSGGVDTGELFF.

The chain uses TRBV2 and TRBJ2-2, with 9 bases aligning to TRBD1. The CDR3 spans 14 residues. CDR1 is SNHLY, CDR2 FYNNEI, per germline. V lost 8 bases to trimming and J lost 4 bases; unmatched junction nucleotides: 5. CDR3 sequence reads: CASRGQGVTGELFF. CDR3 nucleotides: TGTGCCAGCCGGGGACAGGGAGTCACCGGGGAGCTGTTTTTT.

The J gene is TRBJ1-5, the V gene TRBV10-2; perhaps TRBD1 as D (5 bases). V was clipped by 2 bases and J by 11 bases, with 22 bases between them. The V gene's germline CDR1 is WSHSY and CDR2 SAAADI. CDR3 length equals 16 residues. CDR3 nucleotides: TGCGCCAGCAGTGAGGCTGGGGACTTCCTTCGTAGGGCCCAGCATTTT. It encodes CASSEAGDFLRRAQHF.

This chain joins TRBV5-1 and TRBJ2-5; possibly TRBD1 for D (6 bases). The CDR3 consists of 15 residues. Germline CDR1 is SGHRS and CDR2 is YFSETQ. The V and J ends lost 1 base and 5 bases respectively, with 15 bases between them. CDR3 coding DNA: TGCGCCAGCAGCTTGACTACAGGGAGTTCTGAGACCCAGTACTTC. Protein product: CASSLTTGSSETQYF.

V gene TRBV5-1 combines with J gene TRBJ1-2; a weak D match, TRBD1 (6 bases). Trimming pared 2 bases from V and 5 bases from J, leaving 10 bases between. This CDR3 spans 13 amino acids. Germline-derived CDR1 and CDR2 are SGHRS and YFSETQ. The CDR3 protein is CASSFGQSYGYTF. In DNA, the CDR3 is TGCGCCAGCAGCTTTGGACAGTCTTATGGCTACACCTTC.

The J gene is TRBJ1-2, the V gene TRBV5-6; TRBD1 is a possible D gene (6 bases). V lost 1 base to trimming and J lost 8 bases, with 9 bases between them. CDR3 length equals 12 residues. The germline CDR1 and CDR2 sequences are SGHDT and YYEEEE. In DNA, the CDR3 is TGTGCCAGCAGCTTGAGAGGGGGAGGCTACACCTTC. As protein: CASSLRGGGYTF.

This clone was counted a few times. The CDR3 here is CASSIEQGKGGYTF. The CDR3 bases are TGTGCCAGTAGTATTGAACAGGGGAAGGGCGGCTACACCTTC. This chain links TRBV19 with TRBJ1-2, with 7 bases aligning to TRBD1. This CDR3 comprises 14 residues. After removal of 3 bases from V and 8 bases from J, the junction contained 9 bases not matched to a gene. In germline, CDR1 is LNHDA, CDR2 SQIVND (reference sequence).

This chain uses TRBV11-3 with TRBJ2-5; 7 nucleotides match TRBD1. Germline V gene data show CDR1 as SGHNT and CDR2 as YENEEA. V trimming: 8 bases; J trimming: 2 bases; junction bases outside the gene matches: 2. The CDR3 extends over 12 amino acids. CDR3 region: CASGQDQETQYF. The CDR3 DNA follows: TGTGCCAGCGGACAGGATCAAGAGACCCAGTACTTC.

This chain uses TRBV7-8 with TRBJ2-7, with a weak D call TRBD1 (6 bases). The CDR3 runs 15 residues. Trimming cost V 1 base and J 3 bases, with 13 bases left between them. CDR1 SGHVS and CDR2 FQNEAQ come from the germline V gene. In DNA form, the CDR3 reads TGTGCCAGCAGCTTAGGAAGGTCGGGACACTACGAGCAGTACTTC. It is translated as CASSLGRSGHYEQYF. The complete variable domain, with remaining parts taken from reference TRBV7-8 and TRBJ2-7, reads GAGVSQSPRYKVAKRGQDVALRCDPISGHVSLFWYQQALGQGPEFLTYFQNEAQLDKSGLPSDRFFAERPEGSVSTLKIQRTQQEDSAVYLCASSLGRSGHYEQYFGPGTRLTVT.

This chain connects TRBV28 to TRBJ1-2; D is unclear. CDR3 length: 18 amino acids. Trimming took off 6 bases at V and 8 bases at J, with 31 bases between the two ends. The germline V gene has CDR1 MDHEN and CDR2 SYDVKM. The DNA of the CDR3 is TGTGCCAGCAGCAGTTCTCTTTGGCGGGGAGGTGGGTCTGAGGGCTACACCTTC. Translation: CASSSSLWRGGGSEGYTF.